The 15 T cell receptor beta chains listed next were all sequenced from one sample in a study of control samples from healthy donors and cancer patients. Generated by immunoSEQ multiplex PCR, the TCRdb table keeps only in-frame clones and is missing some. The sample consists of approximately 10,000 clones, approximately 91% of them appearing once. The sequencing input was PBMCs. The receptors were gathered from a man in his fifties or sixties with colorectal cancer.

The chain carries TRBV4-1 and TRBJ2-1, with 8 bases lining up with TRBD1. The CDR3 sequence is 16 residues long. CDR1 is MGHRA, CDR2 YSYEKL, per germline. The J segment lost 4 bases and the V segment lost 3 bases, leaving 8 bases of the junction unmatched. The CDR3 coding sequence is TGCGCCAGCAGCCATCCCGGGACAGGTTCATACAATGAGCAGTTCTTC. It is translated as CASSHPGTGSYNEQFF.

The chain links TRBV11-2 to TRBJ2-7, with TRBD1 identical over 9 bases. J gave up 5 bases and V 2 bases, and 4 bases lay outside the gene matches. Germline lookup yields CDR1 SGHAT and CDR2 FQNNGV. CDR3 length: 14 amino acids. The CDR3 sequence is CASSLHRGQNEQYF. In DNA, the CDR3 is TGTGCCAGCAGCTTACACAGGGGGCAGAACGAGCAGTACTTC. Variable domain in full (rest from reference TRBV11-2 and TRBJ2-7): EAGVAQSPRYKIIEKRQSVAFWCNPISGHATLYWYQQILGQGPKLLIQFQNNGVVDDSQLPKDRFSAERLKGVDSTLKIQPAKLEDSAVYLCASSLHRGQNEQYFGPGTRLTVT.

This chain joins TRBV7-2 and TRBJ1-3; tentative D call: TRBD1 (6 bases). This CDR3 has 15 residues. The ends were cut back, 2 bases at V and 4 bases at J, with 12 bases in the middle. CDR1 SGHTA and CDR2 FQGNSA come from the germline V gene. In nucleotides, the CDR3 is TGTGCCAGCAGCTTACAGGGGATGCTAGGAAACACCATATATTTT. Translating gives CASSLQGMLGNTIYF.

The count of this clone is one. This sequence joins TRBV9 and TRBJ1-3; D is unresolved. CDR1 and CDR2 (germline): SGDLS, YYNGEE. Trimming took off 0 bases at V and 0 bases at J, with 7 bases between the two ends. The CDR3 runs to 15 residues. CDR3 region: CASSVVPDSGNTIYF. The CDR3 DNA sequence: TGTGCCAGCAGCGTAGTACCTGACTCTGGAAACACCATATATTTT.

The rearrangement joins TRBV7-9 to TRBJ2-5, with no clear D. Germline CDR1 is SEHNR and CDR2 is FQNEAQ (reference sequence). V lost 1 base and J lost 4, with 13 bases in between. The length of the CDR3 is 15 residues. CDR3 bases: TGTGCCAGCAGCTTAGTGGTCCGTTCGGGAGAGACCCAGTACTTC. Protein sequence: CASSLVVRSGETQYF.

The CDR3 DNA is TGCGCCAGCAGCTTGATGGCAGGGGGAGAGACCCAGTACTTC. Translated, it gives CASSLMAGGETQYF. The gene calls are TRBV5-1 and TRBJ2-5; 7 bases fit TRBD1. The CDR3 totals 14 residues. Germline lookup yields CDR1 SGHRS and CDR2 YFSETQ. With V trimmed by 1 base and J by 4 bases, 4 bases remained unmatched. The full variable domain, with the rest looked up from reference TRBV5-1 and TRBJ2-5, is KAGVTQTPRYLIKTRGQQVTLSCSPISGHRSVSWYQQTPGQGLQFLFEYFSETQRNKGNFPGRFSGRQFSNSRSEMNVSTLELGDSALYLCASSLMAGGETQYFGPGTRLLVL.

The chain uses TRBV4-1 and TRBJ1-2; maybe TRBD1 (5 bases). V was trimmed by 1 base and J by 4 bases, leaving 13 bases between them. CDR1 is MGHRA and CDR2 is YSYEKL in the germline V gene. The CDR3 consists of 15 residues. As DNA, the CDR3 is TGCGCCAGCAGCCAAGTAGTACAGGAGTCCTATGGCTACACCTTC. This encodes CASSQVVQESYGYTF.

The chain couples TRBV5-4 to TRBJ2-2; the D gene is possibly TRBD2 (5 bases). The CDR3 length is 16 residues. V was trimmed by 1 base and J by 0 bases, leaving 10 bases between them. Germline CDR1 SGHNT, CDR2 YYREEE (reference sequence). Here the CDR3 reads CASSLWAAANTGELFF. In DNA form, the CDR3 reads TGTGCCAGCAGCTTGTGGGCAGCGGCGAACACCGGGGAGCTGTTTTTT.

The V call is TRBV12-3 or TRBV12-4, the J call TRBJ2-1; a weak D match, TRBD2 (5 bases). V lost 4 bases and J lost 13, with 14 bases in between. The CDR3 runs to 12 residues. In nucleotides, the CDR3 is TGTGCCAGCAGTTCTACTAGACGTCGACAGTTCTTC. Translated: CASSSTRRRQFF.

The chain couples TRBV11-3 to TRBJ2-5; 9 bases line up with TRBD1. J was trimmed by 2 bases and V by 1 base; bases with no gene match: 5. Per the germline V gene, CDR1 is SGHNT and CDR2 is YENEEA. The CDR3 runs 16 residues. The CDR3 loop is CASSLGGTGKQETQYF. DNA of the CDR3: TGTGCCAGCAGCTTAGGGGGGACAGGGAAGCAAGAGACCCAGTACTTC. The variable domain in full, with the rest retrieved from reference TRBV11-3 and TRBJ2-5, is EAGVVQSPRYKIIEKKQPVAFWCNPISGHNTLYWYLQNLGQGPELLIRYENEEAVDDSQLPKDRFSAERLKGVDSTLKIQPAELGDSAVYLCASSLGGTGKQETQYFGPGTRLLVL.

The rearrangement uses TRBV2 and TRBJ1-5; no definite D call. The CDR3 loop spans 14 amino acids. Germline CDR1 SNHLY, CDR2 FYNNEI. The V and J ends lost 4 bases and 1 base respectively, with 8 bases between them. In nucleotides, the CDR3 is TGTGCCAGCAGTGGCGGGAGGAGCAATCAGCCCCAGCATTTT. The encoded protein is CASSGGRSNQPQHF.

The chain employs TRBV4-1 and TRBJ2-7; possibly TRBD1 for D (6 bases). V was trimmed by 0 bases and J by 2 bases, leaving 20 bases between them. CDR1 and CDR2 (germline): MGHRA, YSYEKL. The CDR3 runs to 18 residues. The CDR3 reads CASSQDPGRTELAYEQYF. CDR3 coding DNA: TGCGCCAGCAGCCAAGATCCTGGACGGACAGAACTCGCCTACGAGCAGTACTTC.

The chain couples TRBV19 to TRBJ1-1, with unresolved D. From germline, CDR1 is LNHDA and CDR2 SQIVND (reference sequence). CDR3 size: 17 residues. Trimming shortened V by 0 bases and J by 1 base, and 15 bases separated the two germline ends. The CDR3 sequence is CASSIDLWIQGNTEAFF. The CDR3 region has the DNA TGTGCCAGTAGTATAGATCTATGGATACAAGGGAACACTGAAGCTTTCTTT.

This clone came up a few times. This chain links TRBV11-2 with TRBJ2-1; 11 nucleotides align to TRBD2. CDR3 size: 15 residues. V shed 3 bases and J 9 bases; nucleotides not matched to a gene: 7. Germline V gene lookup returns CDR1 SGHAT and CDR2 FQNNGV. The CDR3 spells CASSFSGGAGSEQFF. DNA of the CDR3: TGTGCCAGCAGCTTTAGCGGGGGGGCCGGTAGTGAGCAGTTCTTC.

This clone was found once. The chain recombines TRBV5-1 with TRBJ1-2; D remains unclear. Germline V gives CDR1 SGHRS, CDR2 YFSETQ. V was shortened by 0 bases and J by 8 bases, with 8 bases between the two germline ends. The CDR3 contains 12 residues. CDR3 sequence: CASSLDGKGYTF. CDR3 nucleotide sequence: TGCGCCAGCAGCTTGGACGGGAAGGGCTACACCTTC.